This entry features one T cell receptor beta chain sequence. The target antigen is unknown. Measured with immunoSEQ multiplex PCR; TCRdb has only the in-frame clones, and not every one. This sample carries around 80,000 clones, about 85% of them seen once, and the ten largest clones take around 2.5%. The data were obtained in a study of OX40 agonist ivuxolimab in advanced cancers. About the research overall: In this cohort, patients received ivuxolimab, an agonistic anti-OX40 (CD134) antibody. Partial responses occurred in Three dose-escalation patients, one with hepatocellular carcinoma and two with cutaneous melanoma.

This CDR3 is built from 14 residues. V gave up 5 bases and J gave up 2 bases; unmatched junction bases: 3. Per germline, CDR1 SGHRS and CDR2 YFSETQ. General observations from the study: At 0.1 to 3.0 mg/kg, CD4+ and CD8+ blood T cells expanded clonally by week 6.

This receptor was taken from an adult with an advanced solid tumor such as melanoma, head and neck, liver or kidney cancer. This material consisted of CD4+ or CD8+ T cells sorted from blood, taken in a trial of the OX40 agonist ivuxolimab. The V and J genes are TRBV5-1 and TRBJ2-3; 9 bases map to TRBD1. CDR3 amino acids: CASSGTGSTDTQYF. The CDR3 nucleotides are TGCGCCAGCAGTGGGACAGGGTCCACAGATACGCAGTATTTT.